This TCR beta chain was recorded in a study of T cell changes during pregnancy in multiple sclerosis. Germline CDR1 LNHNV, CDR2 YYDKDF (reference sequence). The CDR3 runs 15 residues. Germline trimming cut 0 bases from V and 2 bases from J; bases unmatched to any gene: 4. This table comes from immunoSEQ multiplex PCR, and its TCRdb copy is limited to in-frame clones, with some not included. The data contain fewer than 75,000 clones, 91% of them seen just once; the ten biggest clones take up 3% to 4%. V usage is TRBV15 and J usage is TRBJ2-7; 7 bases line up with TRBD1. The material sequenced was peripheral blood, taken after pregnancy. This sequence originates from a female donor in good health, enrolled as a control in a pregnancy study. The DNA of the CDR3 is TGTGCCACCAGCAGAGAACAGGGGAGTCCCTACGAGCAGTACTTC. Amino acid sequence: CATSREQGSPYEQYF.